This TCR beta chain was obtained from a study of T cell responses to AZD1222 COVID-19 vaccine. Only in-frame clones appear in the TCRdb table, and some are missing; sequencing was by immunoSEQ multiplex PCR. The sample records under 150,000 clones, around 90% being singletons. In germline, CDR1 is MNHEY, CDR2 SMNVEV (reference sequence). This CDR3 is 15 amino acids long. J lost 4 bases, V lost 2 bases, and 8 bases had no gene match. Specimen: peripheral blood, collected on day 0 of AZD1222 vaccination. The source is an adult in good health. The genes are TRBV27 and TRBJ2-7; TRBD2 matches 7 bases. The DNA for the CDR3 is TGTGCCAGCAGTTTAACCCCTAGCGGCCTGTACGAGCAGTACTTC. It encodes CASSLTPSGLYEQYF.